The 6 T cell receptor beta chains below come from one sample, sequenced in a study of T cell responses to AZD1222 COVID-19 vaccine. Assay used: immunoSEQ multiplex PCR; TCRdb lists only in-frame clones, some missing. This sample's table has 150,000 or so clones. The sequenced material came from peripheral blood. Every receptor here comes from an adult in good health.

CDR3 nucleotides: TGTGCCAGCAGCGGGGGGCCCTCAAGGTCCCAGCCCCAGCATTTT. It encodes CASSGGPSRSQPQHF. V is TRBV6-5 and J is TRBJ1-5; D may be TRBD1 (6 bases). Trimming shortened V by 6 bases and J by 7 bases, and 19 bases separated the two germline ends. This CDR3 comprises 15 residues. The germline gives CDR1 MNHEY, CDR2 SVGAGI.

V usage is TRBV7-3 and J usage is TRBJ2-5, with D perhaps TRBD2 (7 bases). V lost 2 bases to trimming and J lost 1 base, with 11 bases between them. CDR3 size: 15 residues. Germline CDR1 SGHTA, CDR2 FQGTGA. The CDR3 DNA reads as TGTGCCAGCAGCTTACGGGGGGCCCTCCAAGAGACCCAGTACTTC. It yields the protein CASSLRGALQETQYF.

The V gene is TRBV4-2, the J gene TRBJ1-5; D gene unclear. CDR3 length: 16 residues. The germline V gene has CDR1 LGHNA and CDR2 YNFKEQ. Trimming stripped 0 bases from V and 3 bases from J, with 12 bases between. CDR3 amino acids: CASSQEAGSPNQPQHF. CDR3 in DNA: TGTGCCAGCAGCCAAGAAGCCGGCAGCCCCAATCAGCCCCAGCATTTT.

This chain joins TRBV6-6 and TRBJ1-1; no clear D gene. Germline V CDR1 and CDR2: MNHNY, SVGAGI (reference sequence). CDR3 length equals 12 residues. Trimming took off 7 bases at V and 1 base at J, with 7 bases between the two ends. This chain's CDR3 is CASTHSNTEAFF. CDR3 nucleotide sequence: TGTGCCAGCACCCACTCGAACACTGAAGCTTTCTTT.

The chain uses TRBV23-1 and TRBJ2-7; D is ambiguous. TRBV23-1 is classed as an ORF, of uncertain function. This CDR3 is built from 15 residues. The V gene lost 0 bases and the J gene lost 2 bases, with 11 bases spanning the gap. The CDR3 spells CASSQSRPGTYEQYF. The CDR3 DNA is TGCGCCAGCAGTCAATCACGACCTGGCACCTACGAGCAGTACTTC.

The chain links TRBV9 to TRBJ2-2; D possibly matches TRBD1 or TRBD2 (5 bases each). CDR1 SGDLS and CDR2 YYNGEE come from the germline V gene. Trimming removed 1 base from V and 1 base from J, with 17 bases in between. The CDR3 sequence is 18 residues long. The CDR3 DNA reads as TGTGCCAGCAGCGTATCCGTGGGGACCCTTCTGAACACCGGGGAGCTGTTTTTT. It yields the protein CASSVSVGTLLNTGELFF.